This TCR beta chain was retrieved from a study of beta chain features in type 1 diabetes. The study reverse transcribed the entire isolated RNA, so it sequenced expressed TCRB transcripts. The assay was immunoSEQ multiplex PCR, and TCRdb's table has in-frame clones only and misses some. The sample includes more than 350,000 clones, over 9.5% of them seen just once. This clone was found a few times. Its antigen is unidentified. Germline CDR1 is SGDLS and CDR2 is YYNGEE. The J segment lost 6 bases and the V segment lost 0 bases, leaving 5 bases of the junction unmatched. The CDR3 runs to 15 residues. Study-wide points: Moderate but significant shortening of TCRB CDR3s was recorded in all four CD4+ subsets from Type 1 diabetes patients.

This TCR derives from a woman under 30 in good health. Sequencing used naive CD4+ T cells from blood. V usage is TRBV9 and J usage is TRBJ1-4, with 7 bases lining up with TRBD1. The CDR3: CASSVESTGYEKLFF. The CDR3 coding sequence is TGTGCCAGCAGCGTAGAGTCGACAGGGTATGAAAAACTGTTTTTT.